The 27 T cell receptor beta chains reported below all come from one sample, sequenced in a study of response to subunit inactivated influenza vaccine. MiXCR, run by TCRdb on the RT-PCR reads, gives a single entry per CDR3 protein. The data show 560,000 or so distinct CDR3 sequences, roughly 8.2% seen once. Material: PBMCs from blood, obtained about 23 months after vaccination. The receptors come from a man between 45 and 75 years old who received an inactivated influenza vaccine.

This clonotype was detected only a few times. This CDR3 reads CASRKGTSGNTDTQYF. In DNA, the CDR3 is TGCGCCAGCAGGAAAGGAACTAGCGGGAATACAGATACGCAGTATTTT. The chain recombines TRBV5-1 with TRBJ2-3, with 10 bases fitting TRBD2. Germline-derived CDR1 and CDR2 are SGHRS and YFSETQ. The CDR3 length is 16 residues. V lost 5 bases to trimming and J lost 3 bases; unmatched junction nucleotides: 9.

The chain links TRBV7-2 to TRBJ1-2, with D tentatively TRBD1 (5 bases). Germline lookup yields CDR1 SGHTA and CDR2 FQGNSA. The CDR3 length is 15 residues. Trimming cost V 1 base and J 7 bases, with 16 bases left between them. CDR3 loop: CASSLVLGERGGYTF. The CDR3 region has the DNA TGTGCCAGCAGCTTAGTACTTGGGGAAAGGGGTGGCTACACCTTC.

The rearrangement links TRBV10-3 to TRBJ2-7; TRBD1 matches 11 bases. The CDR3 is 15 residues long. CDR1 is ENHRY and CDR2 is SYGVKD in the germline V gene. V gave up 3 bases and J gave up 2 bases; unmatched junction bases: 3. The DNA of the CDR3 is TGTGCCATCAGTGAACCGGGACAGGGGGCCTACGAGCAGTACTTC. Amino acids: CAISEPGQGAYEQYF.

The chain employs TRBV12-3 or TRBV12-4 and TRBJ2-2, with 10 bases aligning to TRBD2. CDR3 size: 13 residues. The junction had 7 bases not matched to a gene; V was cut back by 9 bases and J by 9 bases. The DNA of the CDR3 is TGTGCCAGTAAATTAGCGGGAGGCCGGGAGCTGTTTTTT. Translation gives CASKLAGGRELFF.

This clonotype has just a few counts. This chain uses TRBV20-1 with TRBJ1-1; a weak D match, TRBD1 (6 bases). This CDR3 has 15 residues. CDR1 and CDR2 from the germline V gene are DFQATT and SNEGSKA (reference sequence). The germline V and J ends were trimmed by 0 bases and 3 bases, with 14 bases remaining between them. The CDR3 coding sequence is TGCAGTGCTAGAGAATGGGGCAGGGGTGACACTGAAGCTTTCTTT. Protein product: CSAREWGRGDTEAFF.

This clonotype was found once. This sequence joins TRBV28 and TRBJ1-6; 8 bases are a match to TRBD1. The CDR3 loop spans 15 amino acids. Germline CDR1 MDHEN, CDR2 SYDVKM. Trimming cost V 6 bases and J 7 bases; bases outside gene matches: 8. CDR3 residues: CASRLQGAENSPLHF. The CDR3 DNA is TGTGCCAGCAGACTTCAGGGGGCGGAGAATTCACCCCTCCACTTT.

This clonotype has just a few counts. The V call is TRBV27, the J call TRBJ2-4; D may be TRBD2 (7 bases). Germline V gene lookup returns CDR1 MNHEY and CDR2 SMNVEV (reference sequence). Trimming removed 4 bases at V and 9 bases at J, with 19 bases between. The CDR3 extends over 15 amino acids. CDR3 nucleotide sequence: TGTGCCAGCAGTTCGGGGGGCTGGGGGGGGGGCATTCAGTACTTC. Protein product: CASSSGGWGGGIQYF.

Ten or more counts support this clonotype. This sequence joins TRBV28 and TRBJ1-2; 10 positions match TRBD1. V gave up 5 bases and J gave up 8 bases; unmatched junction bases: 11. The CDR3 runs to 15 residues. Germline V gene lookup returns CDR1 MDHEN and CDR2 SYDVKM. The CDR3 DNA sequence: TGTGCCAGCAGTCCCCGGACAGGGGGGGTTCGCGGCTACACCTTC. Translated: CASSPRTGGVRGYTF.

This clonotype was counted a few times. The rearrangement uses TRBV4-1 and TRBJ1-2; D is possibly TRBD1 (5 bases). This CDR3 spans 16 amino acids. From germline, CDR1 is MGHRA and CDR2 YSYEKL. V shed 4 bases and J shed 2 bases, with 17 bases lying between them. Here the CDR3 reads CASSPHTPPGNYGYTF. The CDR3 DNA sequence: TGCGCCAGCAGCCCCCACACGCCCCCAGGGAACTATGGCTACACCTTC.

This chain links TRBV5-1 with TRBJ1-6, with D tentatively TRBD1 (6 bases). Trimming shortened V by 9 bases and J by 7 bases, and 14 bases separated the two germline ends. CDR1 and CDR2 (germline): SGHRS, YFSETQ. The CDR3 contains 13 residues. The CDR3: CATRDTENSPLHF. Here the CDR3 DNA reads TGCGCCACCAGGGACACGGAAAATTCACCCCTCCACTTT. Together with reference TRBV5-1 and TRBJ1-6, the CDR3 gives the full variable domain: KAGVTQTPRYLIKTRGQQVTLSCSPISGHRSVSWYQQTPGQGLQFLFEYFSETQRNKGNFPGRFSGRQFSNSRSEMNVSTLELGDSALYLCATRDTENSPLHFGNGTRLTVT.

V and J are TRBV7-8 and TRBJ1-5; maybe TRBD1 (5 bases). The CDR3 loop spans 16 amino acids. Trimming cost V 1 base and J 0 bases, with 10 bases left between them. Germline V CDR1 and CDR2: SGHVS, FQNEAQ. The CDR3 loop reads CASSLGGTFSNQPQHF. The CDR3 bases are TGTGCCAGCAGCTTAGGGGGGACCTTTAGCAATCAGCCCCAGCATTTT.

In its sample, this clonotype was seen a few times. This sequence joins TRBV7-2 and TRBJ2-7; no firm D call. From germline, CDR1 is SGHTA and CDR2 FQGNSA. The CDR3 is 16 amino acids. Between the trimmed V and J ends, which lost 5 bases and 3 bases, there was a span of 20 bases. In DNA, the CDR3 is TGTGCCAGCAGCGCAGACGGTGCCAATCGGGTCTACGAGCAGTACTTC. Translation: CASSADGANRVYEQYF.

This clonotype has only a few counts. CDR3 residues: CAISEYLSRGTDTQYF. The CDR3 DNA sequence: TGTGCCATCAGTGAGTATCTGTCTAGGGGCACAGATACGCAGTATTTT. This rearrangement joins TRBV10-3 to TRBJ2-3; D uncertain. The germline CDR1 and CDR2 sequences are ENHRY and SYGVKD. This CDR3 contains 16 residues. V was pared by 1 base and J by 1 base, with 12 bases between.

This clonotype was found a few times. The J gene is TRBJ2-7, the V gene TRBV5-1; 10 nucleotides agree with TRBD2. Per germline, CDR1 SGHRS and CDR2 YFSETQ. V lost 6 bases to trimming and J lost 5 bases; unmatched junction nucleotides: 5. The CDR3 spans 13 residues. In nucleotides, the CDR3 is TGCGCCAGCAATCCTAGCGGGAGAGACGAGCAGTACTTC. It is translated as CASNPSGRDEQYF.

This clonotype was counted many times. The chain joins TRBV7-2 to TRBJ1-5, with unresolved D. This CDR3 comprises 12 residues. V lost 5 bases and J lost 6, with 8 bases in between. Germline CDR1 is SGHTA and CDR2 is FQGNSA. The CDR3, as DNA: TGTGCCAGCAGCGGCGTCGGTCAGCCCCAGCATTTT. This codes for CASSGVGQPQHF. The whole variable domain, filled in from reference TRBV7-2 and TRBJ1-5, reads GAGVSQSPSNKVTEKGKDVELRCDPISGHTALYWYRQSLGQGLEFLIYFQGNSAPDKSGLPSDRFSAERTGGSVSTLTIQRTQQEDSAVYLCASSGVGQPQHFGDGTRLSIL.

The chain recombines TRBV11-2 with TRBJ2-3; perhaps D is TRBD1 or TRBD2 (6 bases each). CDR1 is SGHAT and CDR2 is FQNNGV in the germline V gene. The CDR3 runs 13 residues. Trimming cost V 6 bases and J 7 bases, with 14 bases left between them. This CDR3 is CASSPSGAYTQYF. The CDR3, as DNA: TGTGCCAGCAGTCCATCGGGGGCATATACGCAGTATTTT.

This chain joins TRBV11-2 and TRBJ2-3; 8 bases map to TRBD2. This CDR3 contains 17 residues. Trimming removed 0 bases from V and 5 bases from J; junction bases left unmatched: 10. The germline V gene has CDR1 SGHAT and CDR2 FQNNGV. Here the CDR3 DNA reads TGTGCCAGCAGCTTAGATGGTAGCGGGATGGGAGTAGATACGCAGTATTTT. Translated, it gives CASSLDGSGMGVDTQYF.

This chain's CDR3 is CASSPTSGSGEQFF. The CDR3 DNA sequence: TGTGCCAGCAGCCCGACTAGCGGGAGTGGAGAGCAGTTCTTC. This chain uses TRBV7-3 with TRBJ2-1, with 12 bases that match TRBD2. With 5 bases clipped from V and 10 bases from J, the junction kept 6 bases outside the gene matches. Germline CDR1 reads SGHTA; CDR2 reads FQGTGA. The CDR3 spans 14 residues.

This clonotype came up many times. The CDR3 nucleotides read TGTGCCAGCAGCATACTAGCGGGAGCTTACAATGAGCAGTTCTTC. Protein sequence: CASSILAGAYNEQFF. V usage is TRBV7-9 and J usage is TRBJ2-1; 11 bases align to TRBD2. CDR1 is SEHNR and CDR2 is FQNEAQ in the germline V gene (reference sequence). CDR3 length: 15 residues. Germline trimming cut 5 bases from V and 4 bases from J; bases unmatched to any gene: 4.

J is TRBJ2-7 and V is TRBV5-6, with 8 nucleotides matching TRBD2. Germline assignment: CDR1 SGHDT and CDR2 YYEEEE. V shed 4 bases and J 5 bases; nucleotides not matched to a gene: 8. The CDR3 has 14 residues. The CDR3 sequence is CASSPSSGRNEQYF. For the CDR3, the DNA is TGTGCCAGCAGCCCATCAAGCGGGAGAAACGAGCAGTACTTC.

This clonotype was seen only a few times. V usage is TRBV2 and J usage is TRBJ2-7; D not resolved. This CDR3 region has 11 residues. The germline V gene has CDR1 SNHLY and CDR2 FYNNEI. Trimming removed 2 bases at V and 5 bases at J, with 4 bases between. This CDR3 is CASSELDEQYF. The CDR3 DNA reads TGTGCCAGCAGTGAACTGGACGAGCAGTACTTC.

This clonotype was seen a few times. The chain joins TRBV20-1 to TRBJ2-7, with 9 positions matching TRBD1. Germline V gene lookup returns CDR1 DFQATT and CDR2 SNEGSKA (reference sequence). The CDR3 is 15 amino acids. The V and J ends lost 3 bases and 3 bases, in that order; junction bases with no gene match: 9. Written as DNA, the CDR3 is TGCAGTGCTAGCCAGTCGGACAGGGGCATCTACGAGCAGTACTTC. As protein: CSASQSDRGIYEQYF.

This clonotype was counted once. V and J are TRBV20-1 and TRBJ2-3, with D maybe TRBD2 (5 bases). The CDR3 has 15 amino acids. From germline, CDR1 is DFQATT and CDR2 SNEGSKA (reference sequence). With 6 bases removed from V and 5 bases from J, the gap between germline ends came to 21 bases. CDR3 nucleotides: TGCAGTGCACACGACCTCGGGATGTCCAAAGATACGCAGTATTTT. Its translation is CSAHDLGMSKDTQYF.

A few counts support this clonotype. The chain uses TRBV12-3 or TRBV12-4 and TRBJ1-1, with a tentative D call TRBD1 (6 bases). The CDR3 extends over 15 amino acids. With 5 bases removed from V and 3 bases from J, the gap between germline ends came to 16 bases. The CDR3 region is CASSAQPGAHTEAFF. The CDR3 nucleotides read TGTGCCAGCAGTGCCCAGCCAGGGGCTCACACTGAAGCTTTCTTT.

The chain has TRBV6-2 or TRBV6-3 and TRBJ2-6, with D perhaps TRBD1 (6 bases). This CDR3 has 21 amino acids. Germline V lookup: CDR1 MNHEY, CDR2 SVGEGT. Trimming removed 2 bases at V and 0 bases at J, with 23 bases between. CDR3 loop: CASSYIVGQGPRNSGANVLTF. CDR3 bases: TGTGCCAGCAGTTACATTGTGGGACAAGGGCCTCGAAACTCTGGGGCCAACGTCCTGACTTTC.

The chain is built from TRBV7-9 and TRBJ2-1; 11 bases line up with TRBD2. After removal of 5 bases from V and 5 bases from J, the junction contained 2 bases not matched to a gene. CDR3 length: 14 residues. Germline V gene sequence: CDR1 SEHNR, CDR2 FQNEAQ (reference sequence). This CDR3 is CASSVLAGDNEQFF. CDR3 coding DNA: TGTGCCAGCAGCGTACTAGCGGGAGACAATGAGCAGTTCTTC. The full variable domain, in which reference TRBV7-9 and TRBJ2-1 provide the parts outside the CDR3, is DTGVSQNPRHKITKRGQNVTFRCDPISEHNRLYWYRQTLGQGPEFLTYFQNEAQLEKSRLLSDRFSAERPKGSFSTLEIQRTEQGDSAMYLCASSVLAGDNEQFFGPGTRLTVL.

The CDR3 reads CSATGTSGIDEQFF. DNA of the CDR3: TGCAGTGCTACCGGGACTAGCGGGATAGATGAGCAGTTCTTC. The V gene is TRBV20-1, the J gene TRBJ2-1, with 13 bases matching TRBD2. This CDR3 has 14 residues. V lost 4 bases and J lost 8; bases outside the gene matches: 5. Germline-derived CDR1 and CDR2 are DFQATT and SNEGSKA (reference sequence).